This TCR beta chain was recovered during a study of blood T cell repertoires in COVID-19. This CDR3 spans 14 amino acids. The V gene end was trimmed by 9 bases and the J gene end by 4 bases; junction bases not matched to a gene: 8. CDR1 is LNHDA, CDR2 SQIVND, per germline (reference sequence). This clone turned up a few times. Original data processing: Nucleated cell number was recorded as an estimate derived from reference gene primer amplification. Produced via immunoSEQ multiplex PCR; TCRdb's table is partial and in-frame only. That table is the source of V, J and clone size, and D and trimming were worked out from the DNA. Here the sample spans about 200,000 clones, around four fifths being singletons.

Sequencing input: peripheral blood. The gene calls are TRBV19 and TRBJ1-2; 10 bases agree with TRBD1. The TCR sequence derives from a human donor with acute or convalescent COVID-19. The donor label of this sample is uncertain. This CDR3 is CASTGTGVIYGYTF. The CDR3 coding sequence is TGTGCCAGCACCGGGACAGGGGTTATCTATGGCTACACCTTC.